This entry lists 11 T cell receptor beta chains sequenced from one sample in a study of T-cell reconstitution after alpha-beta-depleted transplantation in children. TCRbeta library preparation incorporated unique molecular identifiers. TCRdb processed the PCR reads anew with MiXCR; each CDR3 protein has one entry. The table has around 600,000 distinct CDR3 sequences, 15% to 20% seen once. Source: PBMCs from the stem cell graft donor, taken from the stem cell graft. Every receptor here comes from a human donor who donated a stem cell graft to a child with acute myeloid leukemia.

This clonotype was seen ten or more times. The junction departs from germline at one end; a sequencing error may be responsible. The chain recombines TRBV5-1 with TRBJ2-7, with 10 bases fitting TRBD1. CDR1 and CDR2 from the germline V gene are SGHRS and YFSETQ. The CDR3 contains 14 residues. The CDR3 spells CASSPGTGDYEQYF. DNA of the CDR3: TGTGCCAGCAGCCCCGGGACAGGGGACTACGAGCAGTACTTC.

For this clonotype: This may be a read error, as it is one base from a much larger clone. The rearrangement links TRBV5-1 to TRBJ1-2; no clear D. Germline V CDR1 and CDR2: SGHRS, YFSETQ. The CDR3 totals 12 residues. The V and J ends lost 10 bases and 7 bases respectively, with 17 bases between them. As DNA, the CDR3 is TGCGCCGGCGGGGAGAAGGGTAGTGGCTACACCTTC. Its translation is CAGGEKGSGYTF.

This clonotype was picked up many times. This chain uses TRBV20-1 with TRBJ2-2; D remains ambiguous. The germline V gene has CDR1 DFQATT and CDR2 SNEGSKA (reference sequence). Between the trimmed V and J ends, which lost 4 bases and 7 bases, there was a span of 19 bases. CDR3 length: 15 residues. As DNA, the CDR3 is TGCAGTGCTACCCTTGGGAACCCTGGTGGCGGGGAGCTGTTTTTT. Translated: CSATLGNPGGGELFF.

This clonotype has a count of ten or more. The CDR3 loop is CSATRGDMNTEAFF. CDR3 bases: TGCAGCGCAACCAGGGGCGATATGAACACTGAAGCTTTCTTT. V gene TRBV29-1 combines with J gene TRBJ1-1; TRBD1 might be the D (6 bases). V was cut by 7 bases and J by 0 bases, with 15 bases left in between. Germline CDR1 and CDR2: SQVTM and ANQGSEA. This CDR3 has 14 residues.

The chain couples TRBV7-6 to TRBJ2-5; no reliable D call. Germline V lookup: CDR1 SGHVS, CDR2 FNYEAQ. Trimming removed 3 bases from V and 5 bases from J, with 7 bases in between. The CDR3 is made up of 12 amino acids. In nucleotides, the CDR3 is TGTGCCAGCAGCTTTATGAAGGAGACCCAGTACTTC. This encodes CASSFMKETQYF.

This clonotype appeared many times. The gene calls are TRBV20-1 and TRBJ2-2; maybe TRBD1 (6 bases). Germline values: CDR1 DFQATT, CDR2 SNEGSKA (reference sequence). The CDR3 contains 15 residues. Trimming took off 3 bases at V and 3 bases at J, with 14 bases between the two ends. The chain's CDR3 is CSASLPGVDTGELFF. DNA of the CDR3: TGCAGTGCTAGCCTCCCAGGGGTGGACACCGGGGAGCTGTTTTTT.

The chain employs TRBV5-6 and TRBJ1-5; 8 nucleotides match TRBD1. In germline, CDR1 is SGHDT, CDR2 YYEEEE. The CDR3 has 15 amino acids. V dropped 0 bases and J dropped 9; count of bases not matched to a gene: 8. CDR3 bases: TGTGCCAGCAGCTTGGGGACAGGGCCCTCGAGGCCCCAGCATTTT. Its protein is CASSLGTGPSRPQHF.

This clonotype showed up just a few times. Mismatch with germline at one junction end may stem from a read error. This sequence joins TRBV6-1 and TRBJ2-5; TRBD2 might be the D (6 bases). CDR1 is MNHNS and CDR2 is SASEGT in the germline V gene. The CDR3 has 18 residues. Written as DNA, the CDR3 is TGTGCCATCAGTGAAGCAGTCCGGCGGGGCCGCCAGTTGGAGACCCAGTACTTC. It codes for CAISEAVRRGRQLETQYF.

The table lists this clonotype with many counts. The V and J genes are TRBV6-6 and TRBJ2-7; D remains unclear. CDR1 MNHNY and CDR2 SVGAGI come from the germline V gene (reference sequence). V lost 2 bases and J lost 6, with 11 bases in between. CDR3 length equals 13 residues. CDR3 nucleotide sequence: TGTGCCAGCAGTTACGCCCCAGAGAGCGAGCAGTACTTC. Its translation: CASSYAPESEQYF.

The chain is built from TRBV18 and TRBJ2-7; weak D call: TRBD1 (5 bases). Germline CDR1 and CDR2: KGHSH and LQKENI. The length of the CDR3 is 14 residues. With 3 bases removed from V and 0 bases from J, the gap between germline ends came to 9 bases. The CDR3 loop reads CASSPPGLSYEQYF. CDR3 nucleotides: TGTGCCAGCTCACCTCCAGGGCTCTCCTACGAGCAGTACTTC.

This clonotype was detected many times. The chain recombines TRBV20-1 with TRBJ2-7; 7 bases line up with TRBD1. The germline V gene encodes CDR1 DFQATT and CDR2 SNEGSKA (reference sequence). The CDR3 contains 15 residues. The trim removed 0 bases at V and 0 bases at J, leaving 5 bases unmatched. Here the CDR3 reads CSARDRDSSSYEQYF. The CDR3 bases are TGCAGTGCTAGAGATCGGGACAGTAGCTCCTACGAGCAGTACTTC.